Presented here are 11 T cell receptor beta chains from one specimen sequenced in a study of technical replicates of blood from a few donors. Measured with immunoSEQ multiplex PCR; TCRdb has only the in-frame clones, and not every one. Among around 90,000 clones listed, approximately 94% were seen once. Sequencing was carried out using T cells isolated from PBMCs. These TCRs come from a human donor in good health.

The chain couples TRBV10-2 to TRBJ1-1; 9 bases fit TRBD1. After removal of 8 bases from V and 1 base from J, the junction contained 11 bases not matched to a gene. Germline V CDR1 and CDR2: WSHSY, SAAADI. This CDR3 contains 16 residues. This chain's CDR3 is CASGPGQGRGNTEAFF. CDR3 in DNA: TGCGCCAGCGGTCCGGGACAGGGACGGGGGAACACTGAAGCTTTCTTT.

The V call is TRBV5-6, the J call TRBJ2-5; D unclear. The germline V gene encodes CDR1 SGHDT and CDR2 YYEEEE. Trimming removed 1 base at V and 4 bases at J, with 11 bases between. The CDR3 is 14 amino acids. The CDR3, as DNA: TGTGCCAGCAGCTTGATCCTACGCGGAGAGACCCAGTACTTC. It encodes CASSLILRGETQYF.

The rearrangement joins TRBV11-3 to TRBJ1-1; D might be TRBD1 (5 bases). The CDR3 is 15 amino acids. CDR1 SGHNT and CDR2 YENEEA come from the germline V gene. V was shortened by 1 base and J by 8 bases, with 17 bases between the two germline ends. The CDR3 loop is CASSLVRGGLSEAFF. CDR3 DNA: TGTGCCAGCAGCTTAGTTCGTGGGGGACTTTCCGAAGCTTTCTTT.

This chain connects TRBV19 to TRBJ1-5, with a tentative D call TRBD1 (6 bases). Germline V gene data show CDR1 as LNHDA and CDR2 as SQIVND (reference sequence). The germline V and J ends were trimmed by 5 bases and 4 bases, with 12 bases remaining between them. The length of the CDR3 is 14 residues. For the CDR3, the DNA is TGTGCCAGTAGTCAAACAGGGTCTAATCAGCCCCAGCATTTT. Amino acid sequence: CASSQTGSNQPQHF.

CDR3 DNA: TGTGCCAGCAGCTTCGGGGGGCCCGGGGAGCTGTTTTTT. Protein: CASSFGGPGELFF. V and J are TRBV5-4 and TRBJ2-2; possible D gene TRBD2, 7 bases. Germline CDR1 SGHNT, CDR2 YYREEE (reference sequence). The V and J ends lost 2 bases and 6 bases respectively, with 8 bases between them. This CDR3 has 13 amino acids.

This chain connects TRBV2 to TRBJ2-7; weak D call: TRBD1 (6 bases). This CDR3 contains 15 residues. The V end was cut by 7 bases, the J end by 7 bases, with 23 bases between. In germline, CDR1 is SNHLY, CDR2 FYNNEI. The CDR3 coding sequence is TGTGCCAGCAAGCCGAGGGCAGGGGAAGTGGATGAGCAGTACTTC. Translating it yields CASKPRAGEVDEQYF.

J is TRBJ2-2 and V is TRBV6-1; 13 positions agree with TRBD2. The CDR3 runs to 14 residues. Trimming cost V 11 bases and J 7 bases; bases outside gene matches: 7. CDR1 is MNHNS, CDR2 SASEGT, per germline. The CDR3 here is CAGGTSGTGGELFF. Written as DNA, the CDR3 is TGTGCCGGGGGGACTAGCGGGACAGGCGGGGAGCTGTTTTTT.

This clone is a singleton in its sample. V is TRBV27 and J is TRBJ2-7; D gene ambiguous. There are 11 residues in the CDR3. The V end lost 3 bases, the J end lost 2 bases, and 2 bases lay between the germline ends. Germline V gene data show CDR1 as MNHEY and CDR2 as SMNVEV (reference sequence). CDR3: CASSFAYEQYF. DNA of the CDR3: TGTGCCAGCAGTTTCGCCTACGAGCAGTACTTC.

The gene calls are TRBV7-2 and TRBJ2-2; possible D gene TRBD2, 5 bases. This CDR3 region has 15 residues. Germline assignment: CDR1 SGHTA and CDR2 FQGNSA. Deletions cut 5 bases from V and 4 bases from J, with 14 bases between. CDR3: CASSPRVLPTGELFF. The CDR3 coding sequence is TGTGCCAGCAGCCCGAGGGTTCTGCCCACCGGGGAGCTGTTTTTT.

This rearrangement joins TRBV6-1 to TRBJ1-1; D remains unclear. The CDR3 length is 15 residues. V was trimmed by 5 bases and J by 1 base, leaving 14 bases between them. CDR1 is MNHNS and CDR2 is SASEGT in the germline V gene. The CDR3 here is CASSFRRSGNTEAFF. CDR3 sequence (DNA): TGTGCCAGCAGTTTTAGGAGGTCTGGGAACACTGAAGCTTTCTTT.

V usage is TRBV27 and J usage is TRBJ1-4; 7 bases align to TRBD1. The CDR3 covers 20 residues. Trimming cost V 2 bases and J 0 bases; bases outside gene matches: 15. The germline CDR1 and CDR2 sequences are MNHEY and SMNVEV (reference sequence). CDR3 coding DNA: TGTGCCAGCAGTTTACTTTCCAGGGGGAGAGGTTGGGCAACTAATGAAAAACTGTTTTTT. Its translation: CASSLLSRGRGWATNEKLFF.